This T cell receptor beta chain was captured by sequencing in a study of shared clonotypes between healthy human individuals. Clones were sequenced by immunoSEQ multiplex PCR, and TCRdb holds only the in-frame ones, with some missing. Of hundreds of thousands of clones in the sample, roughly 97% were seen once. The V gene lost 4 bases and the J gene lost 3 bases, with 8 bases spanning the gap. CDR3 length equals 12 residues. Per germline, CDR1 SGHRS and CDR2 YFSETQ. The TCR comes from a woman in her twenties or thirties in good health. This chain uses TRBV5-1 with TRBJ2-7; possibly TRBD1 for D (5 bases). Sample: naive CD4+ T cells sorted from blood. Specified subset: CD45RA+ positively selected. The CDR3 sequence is CASSKDSYEQYF. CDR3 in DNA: TGCGCCAGCAGCAAAGACAGCTACGAGCAGTACTTC.